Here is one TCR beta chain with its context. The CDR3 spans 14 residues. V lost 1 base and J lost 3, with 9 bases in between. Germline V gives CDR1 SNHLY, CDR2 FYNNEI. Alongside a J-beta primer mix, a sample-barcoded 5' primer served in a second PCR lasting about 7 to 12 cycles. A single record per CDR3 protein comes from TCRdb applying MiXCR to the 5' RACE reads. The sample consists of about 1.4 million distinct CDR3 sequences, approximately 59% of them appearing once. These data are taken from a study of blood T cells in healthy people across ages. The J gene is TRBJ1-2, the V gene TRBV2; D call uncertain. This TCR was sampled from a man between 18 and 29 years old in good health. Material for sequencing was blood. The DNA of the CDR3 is TGTGCCAGCAGTGAAGAGGACGGATACTATGGCTACACCTTC. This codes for CASSEEDGYYGYTF.